This T cell receptor beta chain was obtained from a study of human T cells and chemical hapten exposure. This sample's time point: patch test 2, 6 weeks after DPC sensitization. As to treatment: therapeutic diphenylcyclopropenone sensitization with weekly scalp DPC. Per germline, CDR1 SGHTA and CDR2 FQGNSA. V dropped 6 bases and J dropped 1 base, with 10 bases sitting between them. The CDR3 covers 14 residues. In TCRdb, the RACE reads were re-called with MiXCR into one record per CDR3 protein. Among 330,000 or so distinct CDR3 sequences listed, about 6.9% were seen once. At least ten counts were recorded for this clonotype.

This sequence originates from a young woman with alopecia areata. Some clones in this sample may be carry-over from other donors' samples. The source material was whole blood, sampled in connection with sensitization to the hapten diphenylcyclopropenone (DPC). This chain connects TRBV7-2 to TRBJ1-5; a weak D match, TRBD1 (5 bases). CDR3 in amino acids: CASSLRQSNQPQHF. The CDR3 DNA reads as TGTGCCAGCAGTTTAAGACAGAGCAATCAGCCCCAGCATTTT.